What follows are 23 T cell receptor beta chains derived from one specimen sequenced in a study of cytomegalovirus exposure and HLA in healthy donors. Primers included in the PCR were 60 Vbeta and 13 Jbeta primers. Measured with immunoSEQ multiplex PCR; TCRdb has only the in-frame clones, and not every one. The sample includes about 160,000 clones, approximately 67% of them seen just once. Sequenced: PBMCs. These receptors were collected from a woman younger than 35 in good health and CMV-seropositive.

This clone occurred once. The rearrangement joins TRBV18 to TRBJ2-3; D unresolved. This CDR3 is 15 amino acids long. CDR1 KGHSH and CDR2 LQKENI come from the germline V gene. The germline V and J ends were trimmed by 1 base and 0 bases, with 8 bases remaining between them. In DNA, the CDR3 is TGTGCCAGCTCACCACAACAGACAAGCACAGATACGCAGTATTTT. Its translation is CASSPQQTSTDTQYF.

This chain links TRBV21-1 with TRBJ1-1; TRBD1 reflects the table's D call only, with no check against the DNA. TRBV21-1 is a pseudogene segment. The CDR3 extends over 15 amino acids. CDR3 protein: CARHPPKQGNTEAFF. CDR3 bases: TGTGCCAGGCACCCACCGAAACAGGGGAACACTGAAGCTTTCTTT.

The CDR3 protein is CASSGAGTGEEGYTF. The CDR3 DNA sequence: TGTGCCAGCAGCGGGGCCGGGACAGGGGAGGAGGGCTACACCTTC. V gene TRBV5-6 combines with J gene TRBJ1-2; 10 positions agree with TRBD1. V lost 4 bases, J lost 8 bases, and 11 bases stayed unmatched. This CDR3 is 15 amino acids long. Per the germline V gene, CDR1 is SGHDT and CDR2 is YYEEEE.

As DNA, the CDR3 is TGTGCCAGCAGCTTTAACGGCCGAGGAAGGAGCAATCAGCCCCAGCATTTT. Translating it yields CASSFNGRGRSNQPQHF. The rearrangement links TRBV5-8 to TRBJ1-5; D remains unclear. Germline V gives CDR1 SGHTS, CDR2 YDEGEE. There are 17 residues in the CDR3. Trimming took off 2 bases at V and 1 base at J, with 16 bases between the two ends.

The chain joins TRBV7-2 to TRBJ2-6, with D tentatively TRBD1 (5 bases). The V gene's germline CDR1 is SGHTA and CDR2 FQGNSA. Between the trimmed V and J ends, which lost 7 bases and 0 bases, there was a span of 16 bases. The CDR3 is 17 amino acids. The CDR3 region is CASNPAGSRSGANVLTF. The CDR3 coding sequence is TGTGCCAGCAACCCCGCAGGGTCTCGCTCTGGGGCCAACGTCCTGACTTTC. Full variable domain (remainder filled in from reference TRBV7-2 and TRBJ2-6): GAGVSQSPSNKVTEKGKDVELRCDPISGHTALYWYRQSLGQGLEFLIYFQGNSAPDKSGLPSDRFSAERTGGSVSTLTIQRTQQEDSAVYLCASNPAGSRSGANVLTFGAGSRLTVL.

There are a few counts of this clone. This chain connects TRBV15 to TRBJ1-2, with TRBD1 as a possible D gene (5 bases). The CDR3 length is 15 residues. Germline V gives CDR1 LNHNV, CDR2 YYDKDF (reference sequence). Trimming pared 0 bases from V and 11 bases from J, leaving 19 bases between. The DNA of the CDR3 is TGTGCCACCAGCAGAGATGGAATCGGGGGGTCGGTTTACACCTTC. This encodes CATSRDGIGGSVYTF.

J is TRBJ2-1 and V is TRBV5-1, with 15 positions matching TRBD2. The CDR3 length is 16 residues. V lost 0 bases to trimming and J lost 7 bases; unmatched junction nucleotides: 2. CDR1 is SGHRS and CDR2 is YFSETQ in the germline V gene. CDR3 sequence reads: CASSLVGLAGGNEQFF. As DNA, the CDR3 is TGCGCCAGCAGCTTGGTCGGACTAGCGGGGGGGAATGAGCAGTTCTTC. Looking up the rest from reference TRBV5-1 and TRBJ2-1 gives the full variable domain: KAGVTQTPRYLIKTRGQQVTLSCSPISGHRSVSWYQQTPGQGLQFLFEYFSETQRNKGNFPGRFSGRQFSNSRSEMNVSTLELGDSALYLCASSLVGLAGGNEQFFGPGTRLTVL.

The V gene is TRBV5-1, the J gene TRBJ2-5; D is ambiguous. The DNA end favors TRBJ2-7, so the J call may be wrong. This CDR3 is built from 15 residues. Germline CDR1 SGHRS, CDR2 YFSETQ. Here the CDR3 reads CASSLGQAFSYEQYF. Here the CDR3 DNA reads TGCGCCAGCAGCTTGGGTCAGGCGTTCTCCTACGAGCAGTACTTC.

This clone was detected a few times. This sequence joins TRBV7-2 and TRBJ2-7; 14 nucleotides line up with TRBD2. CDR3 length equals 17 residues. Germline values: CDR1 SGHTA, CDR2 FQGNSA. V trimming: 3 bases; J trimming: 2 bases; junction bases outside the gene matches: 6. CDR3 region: CASSFRTSGGSAYEQYF. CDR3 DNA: TGTGCCAGCAGCTTCCGGACTAGCGGGGGGTCTGCCTACGAGCAGTACTTC.

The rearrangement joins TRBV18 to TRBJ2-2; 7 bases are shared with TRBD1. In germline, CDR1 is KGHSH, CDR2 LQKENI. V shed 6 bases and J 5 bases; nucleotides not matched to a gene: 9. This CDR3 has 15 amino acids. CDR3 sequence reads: CASSHDLTGTGELFF. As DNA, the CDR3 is TGTGCCAGCTCGCATGATCTGACAGGGACCGGGGAGCTGTTTTTT.

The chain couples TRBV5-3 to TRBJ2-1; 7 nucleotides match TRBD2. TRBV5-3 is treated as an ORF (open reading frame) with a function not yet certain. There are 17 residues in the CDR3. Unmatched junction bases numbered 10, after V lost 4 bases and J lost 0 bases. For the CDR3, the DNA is TGTGCCAGAAGCACCTGTAGCGGGTTGAGCTCCTACAATGAGCAGTTCTTC. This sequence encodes CARSTCSGLSSYNEQFF.

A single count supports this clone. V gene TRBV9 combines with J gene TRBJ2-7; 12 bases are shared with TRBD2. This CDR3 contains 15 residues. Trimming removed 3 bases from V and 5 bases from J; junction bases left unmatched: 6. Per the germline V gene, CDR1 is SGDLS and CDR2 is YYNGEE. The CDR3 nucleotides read TGTGCCAGCAGCGAAGGACTAGCGGGATTGAACGAGCAGTACTTC. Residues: CASSEGLAGLNEQYF.

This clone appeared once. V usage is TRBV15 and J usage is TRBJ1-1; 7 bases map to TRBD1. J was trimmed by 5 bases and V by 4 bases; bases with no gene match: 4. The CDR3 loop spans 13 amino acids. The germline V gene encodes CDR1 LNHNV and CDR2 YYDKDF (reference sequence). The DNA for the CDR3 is TGTGCCACCAGCATTGGACAGGAGACTGAAGCTTTCTTT. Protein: CATSIGQETEAFF. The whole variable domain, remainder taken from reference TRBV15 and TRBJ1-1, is DAMVIQNPRYQVTQFGKPVTLSCSQTLNHNVMYWYQQKSSQAPKLLFHYYDKDFNNEADTPDNFQSRRPNTSFCFLDIRSPGLGDTAMYLCATSIGQETEAFFGQGTRLTVV.

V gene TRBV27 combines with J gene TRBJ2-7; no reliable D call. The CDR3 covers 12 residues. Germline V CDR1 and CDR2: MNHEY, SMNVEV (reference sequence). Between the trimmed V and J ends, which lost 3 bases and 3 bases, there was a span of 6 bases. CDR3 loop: CASSFPGYEQYF. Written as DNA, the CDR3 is TGTGCCAGCAGTTTCCCCGGCTACGAGCAGTACTTC.

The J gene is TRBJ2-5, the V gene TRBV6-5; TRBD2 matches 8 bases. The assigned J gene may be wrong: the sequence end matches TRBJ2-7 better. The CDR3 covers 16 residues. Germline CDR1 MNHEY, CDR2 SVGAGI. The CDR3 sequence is CASSYSGGGLTYEQYF. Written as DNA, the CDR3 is TGTGCCAGCAGTTACTCGGGCGGGGGGTTAACCTACGAGCAGTACTTC.

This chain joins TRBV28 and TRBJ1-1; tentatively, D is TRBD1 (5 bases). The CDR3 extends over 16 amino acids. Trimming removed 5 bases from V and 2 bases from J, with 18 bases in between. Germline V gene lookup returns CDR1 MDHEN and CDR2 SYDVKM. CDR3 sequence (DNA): TGTGCCAGCAGTCCAAGGCAGGGATTGCGAAACACTGAAGCTTTCTTT. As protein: CASSPRQGLRNTEAFF.

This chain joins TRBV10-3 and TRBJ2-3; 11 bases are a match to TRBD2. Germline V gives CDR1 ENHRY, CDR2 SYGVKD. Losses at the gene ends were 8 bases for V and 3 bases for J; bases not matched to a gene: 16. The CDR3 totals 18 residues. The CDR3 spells CAIAPGGIAGGRTDTQYF. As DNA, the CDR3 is TGTGCCATCGCCCCCGGTGGGATAGCGGGGGGGCGTACAGATACGCAGTATTTT.

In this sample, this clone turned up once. The CDR3 DNA sequence: TGCGCCACCGGGATACGCTATGGGGAAGGTGAGCAGTTCTTC. It yields the protein CATGIRYGEGEQFF. The rearrangement links TRBV10-1 to TRBJ2-1; D is perhaps TRBD2 (5 bases). Looked up from germline, CDR1 is WNHNN and CDR2 is SYGVQD (reference sequence). V was clipped by 10 bases and J by 9 bases, with 22 bases between them. The CDR3 runs to 14 residues.

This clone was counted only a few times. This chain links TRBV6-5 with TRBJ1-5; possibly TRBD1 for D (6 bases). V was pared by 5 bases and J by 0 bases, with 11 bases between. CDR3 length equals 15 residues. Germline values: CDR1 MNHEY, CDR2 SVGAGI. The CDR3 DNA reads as TGTGCCAGCAGTACTACACAGGGTAGCAATCAGCCCCAGCATTTT. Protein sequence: CASSTTQGSNQPQHF.

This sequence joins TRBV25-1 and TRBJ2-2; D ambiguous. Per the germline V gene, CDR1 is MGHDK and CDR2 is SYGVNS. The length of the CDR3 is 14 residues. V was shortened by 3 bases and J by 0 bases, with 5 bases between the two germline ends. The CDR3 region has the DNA TGTGCCAGCAGTGACTACCCGAACACCGGGGAGCTGTTTTTT. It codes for CASSDYPNTGELFF.

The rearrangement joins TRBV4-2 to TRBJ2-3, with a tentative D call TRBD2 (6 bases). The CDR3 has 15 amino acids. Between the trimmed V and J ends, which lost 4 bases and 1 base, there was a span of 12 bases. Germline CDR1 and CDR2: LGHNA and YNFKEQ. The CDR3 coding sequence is TGTGCCAGCAGCCCCCTACTAGCAGGCACAGATACGCAGTATTTT. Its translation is CASSPLLAGTDTQYF.

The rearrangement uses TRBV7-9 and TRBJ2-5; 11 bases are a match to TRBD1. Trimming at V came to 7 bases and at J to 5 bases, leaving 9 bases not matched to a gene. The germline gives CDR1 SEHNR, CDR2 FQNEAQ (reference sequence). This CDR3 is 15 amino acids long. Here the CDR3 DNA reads TGTGCCAGCATCCCCGCCGGGACAGGGGGGGAGACCCAGTACTTC. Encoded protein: CASIPAGTGGETQYF.

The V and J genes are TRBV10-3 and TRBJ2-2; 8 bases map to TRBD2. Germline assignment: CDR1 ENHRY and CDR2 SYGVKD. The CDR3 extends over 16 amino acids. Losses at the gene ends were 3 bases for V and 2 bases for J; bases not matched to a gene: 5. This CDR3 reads CAISDSSGRNTGELFF. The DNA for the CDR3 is TGTGCCATCAGTGATTCAAGCGGGAGAAACACCGGGGAGCTGTTTTTT.